A selection of T cell receptor beta chains follows, all from one sample in a study of breast tumors, draining lymph nodes, adjacent tissues. TCRdb recomputed calls from the multiplex PCR reads with MiXCR, one row per CDR3 protein. The sample records over 150,000 distinct CDR3 sequences, approximately 33% being singletons. The sample taken for sequencing was axillary lymph node tissue. The receptor set was obtained from a female donor with breast cancer. Some clones in this sample may be carry-over from other donors' samples. The conserved cysteine and the conserved F or W are not part of the CDR3 here. Clone sizes are given selectively: once, few, many, or a class where the clone is expanded.

v_call	j_call	clone_size	cdr3_aa
TRBV27	TRBJ2-3	medium-sized	ASSSRLAGGTDTQY
TRBV11-2	TRBJ2-3	-	ASSLVSEGGSDTHY
TRBV20-1	TRBJ2-1	-	SARSGTDYNEQF
TRBV29-1	TRBJ1-4	-	SVEKLF
TRBV2	TRBJ1-4	many	ASSENNLSEKLF
TRBV6-5	TRBJ2-5	many	ASRAGGQETQY
TRBV7-3	TRBJ1-2	few	ASSLSGESNYGYP
TRBV29-1	TRBJ1-2	many	SVGQGLNYGYT
TRBV11-2	TRBJ2-5	many	ASSPSRGTGQETQY
TRBV4-2	TRBJ1-3	-	ASSQTETDLGYGYTIY
TRBV20-1	TRBJ2-3	-	SVRDWLTTATQY
TRBV27	TRBJ1-5	few	ASSLGGTGQNQPQH
TRBV20-1	TRBJ1-2	many	SAKGTANYGYT
TRBV20-1	TRBJ2-7	many	SARDYAKQTGTQNSYEQY
TRBV25-1	TRBJ1-1	few	ASSGDSLNTEAF
TRBV10-3	TRBJ1-2	many	AISESVGGNYGYT
TRBV7-8	TRBJ2-2	many	ASSGGGYTGELF
TRBV5-8	TRBJ2-1	few	ASSLATWRSSYNEQF
TRBV5-6	TRBJ2-7	-	ANSLVGRDRAGEQY
TRBV2	TRBJ2-3	-	ASSASSGRAGTDTQY
TRBV12-3/TRBV12-4	TRBJ1-2	many	ASSFARGGSVAT
TRBV12-3/TRBV12-4	TRBJ1-4	-	ASSLGKEKLF